This TCR beta chain was captured by sequencing in a study of CD8 T cells in ankylosing spondylitis. Overall study findings and caveats: Ankylosing spondylitis blood appeared to carry a characteristic TCR beta motif of eight or nine highly homologous variants.

A word on this clonotype: Antigen specificity is unknown.

This CDR3 is built from 15 residues. V was cut by 3 bases and J by 6 bases, with 18 bases left in between. Germline V gene data show CDR1 as ENHRY and CDR2 as SYGVKD. TCRdb fed the 5' RACE reads into MiXCR, producing one record per CDR3 protein. The sample holds hundreds of thousands of distinct CDR3 sequences, roughly 32% seen once. The sequence was collected from a male donor with ankylosing spondylitis or in good health (not recorded which). This chain joins TRBV10-3 and TRBJ2-7; perhaps D is TRBD1 or TRBD2 (5 bases each). Material for sequencing was blood, either unsorted or a sorted T cell fraction (not recorded which). The DNA for the CDR3 is TGTGCCATCAGTGAACGAAGCGGACAACACGGCGAGCAGTACTTC. Its translation: CAISERSGQHGEQYF.